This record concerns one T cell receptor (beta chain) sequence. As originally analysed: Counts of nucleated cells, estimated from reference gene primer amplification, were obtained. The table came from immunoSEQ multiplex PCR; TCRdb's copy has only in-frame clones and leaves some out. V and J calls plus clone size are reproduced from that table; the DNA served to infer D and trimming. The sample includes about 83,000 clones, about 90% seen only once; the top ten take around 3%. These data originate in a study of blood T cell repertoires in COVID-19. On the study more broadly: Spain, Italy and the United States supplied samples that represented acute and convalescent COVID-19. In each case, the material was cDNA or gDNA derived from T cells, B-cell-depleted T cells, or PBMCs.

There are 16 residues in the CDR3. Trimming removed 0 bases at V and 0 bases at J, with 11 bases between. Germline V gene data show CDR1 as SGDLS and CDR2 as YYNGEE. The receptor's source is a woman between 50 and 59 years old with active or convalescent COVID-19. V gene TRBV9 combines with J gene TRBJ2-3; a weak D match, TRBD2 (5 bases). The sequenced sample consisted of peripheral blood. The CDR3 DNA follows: TGTGCCAGCAGCGTAGGTGTTAGCGATAGCACAGATACGCAGTATTTT. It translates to CASSVGVSDSTDTQYF.